This entry lists 9 T cell receptor beta chains sequenced from one sample in a study of T-cell memory formation after mild COVID-19. TCRdb analysed the 5' RACE reads with MiXCR anew, one entry per CDR3 protein. Seen here are 450,000 or so distinct CDR3 sequences, 15% to 20% observed once, and the top ten hold 7.5% to 10%. Sequenced material: PBMCs or a T cell subset sorted from them (not recorded which). The receptor set was obtained from an adult woman who had mild COVID-19 (a few samples of this study predate the infection). Cell type and time point are not known.

The chain joins TRBV20-1 to TRBJ1-1; TRBD1 matches 7 bases. Germline V CDR1 and CDR2: DFQATT, SNEGSKA (reference sequence). This CDR3 region has 13 residues. V lost 3 bases to trimming and J lost 3 bases; unmatched junction nucleotides: 4. Here the CDR3 reads CSASKGADTEAFF. CDR3 nucleotide sequence: TGCAGTGCTAGCAAGGGGGCCGACACTGAAGCTTTCTTT.

This clonotype was seen a handful of times. This rearrangement joins TRBV5-5 to TRBJ2-5, with D possibly matching TRBD2 (6 bases). Trimming stripped 5 bases from V and 4 bases from J, with 18 bases between. CDR1 and CDR2 (germline): SGHKS, YYEKEE (reference sequence). The CDR3 loop spans 15 amino acids. CDR3 bases: TGTGCCAGCAGTCCACAGGTGGGGGGTGGAGAGACCCAGTACTTC. Its protein is CASSPQVGGGETQYF.

This clonotype has more than one count but fewer than ten. The chain combines TRBV7-9 with TRBJ1-2, with D possibly TRBD1 on 6 matching bases. This CDR3 has 16 amino acids. Trimming pared 3 bases from V and 7 bases from J, leaving 21 bases between. Germline loops: CDR1 SEHNR, CDR2 FQNEAQ (reference sequence). The CDR3 nucleotides are TGTGCCAGCAGCTTGGCCGCAGGGGATGTCCTGAGTGGCTACACCTTC. Amino acids: CASSLAAGDVLSGYTF.

The chain is built from TRBV7-9 and TRBJ1-2; D is unresolved. Germline lookup yields CDR1 SEHNR and CDR2 FQNEAQ (reference sequence). This CDR3 is built from 15 residues. V lost 5 bases and J 2 bases, leaving 15 bases between the germline ends. The CDR3 reads CASSLLETVNYGYTF. The DNA of the CDR3 is TGTGCCAGCAGCCTATTGGAGACGGTCAACTATGGCTACACCTTC.

CDR3 sequence: CASSLAGGLSHEQFF. The CDR3 bases are TGTGCCAGCAGCTTGGCGGGGGGCCTATCACATGAGCAGTTCTTC. The chain is built from TRBV5-6 and TRBJ2-1, with a weak D call TRBD2 (7 bases). The germline V gene encodes CDR1 SGHDT and CDR2 YYEEEE. V was cut by 0 bases and J by 8 bases, with 15 bases left in between. This CDR3 comprises 15 residues.

Only a few counts were recorded for this clonotype. The chain links TRBV27 to TRBJ2-7, with 7 positions matching TRBD2. Trimming took 1 base from V and 0 from J; bases not matched to a gene: 3. CDR1 is MNHEY and CDR2 is SMNVEV in the germline V gene (reference sequence). The CDR3 has 15 amino acids. CDR3 protein: CASSLLGGSSYEQYF. CDR3 in DNA: TGTGCCAGCAGTTTATTGGGGGGGAGCTCCTACGAGCAGTACTTC.

The V gene is TRBV3-1, the J gene TRBJ1-1, with D unresolved. The germline V gene encodes CDR1 LGHDT and CDR2 YNNKEL (reference sequence). V lost 1 base and J lost 5, with 11 bases in between. This CDR3 contains 14 residues. CDR3 sequence reads: CASSQGAGNTEAFF. The CDR3, as DNA: TGTGCCAGCAGCCAAGGAGCTGGGAATACTGAAGCTTTCTTT.

This clonotype was recorded a few times. The chain recombines TRBV5-1 with TRBJ2-3, with 10 bases that match TRBD1. With 5 bases clipped from V and 4 bases from J, the junction kept 7 bases outside the gene matches. This CDR3 is 15 amino acids long. Germline CDR1 SGHRS, CDR2 YFSETQ. The CDR3 coding sequence is TGCGCCAGCAGGTCGGGACAGGGGCCCTCAGATACGCAGTATTTT. Its translation: CASRSGQGPSDTQYF.

This clonotype was picked up a small number of times. V and J are TRBV7-9 and TRBJ2-1; 11 positions agree with TRBD2. Germline CDR1 and CDR2: SEHNR and FQNEAQ (reference sequence). Unmatched junction bases numbered 20, after V lost 4 bases and J lost 6 bases. CDR3 length equals 20 residues. This CDR3 reads CASSSQAPSGRRSTPNEQFF. CDR3 coding DNA: TGTGCCAGCAGCTCCCAGGCACCTAGCGGGAGGCGTTCGACCCCCAATGAGCAGTTCTTC.